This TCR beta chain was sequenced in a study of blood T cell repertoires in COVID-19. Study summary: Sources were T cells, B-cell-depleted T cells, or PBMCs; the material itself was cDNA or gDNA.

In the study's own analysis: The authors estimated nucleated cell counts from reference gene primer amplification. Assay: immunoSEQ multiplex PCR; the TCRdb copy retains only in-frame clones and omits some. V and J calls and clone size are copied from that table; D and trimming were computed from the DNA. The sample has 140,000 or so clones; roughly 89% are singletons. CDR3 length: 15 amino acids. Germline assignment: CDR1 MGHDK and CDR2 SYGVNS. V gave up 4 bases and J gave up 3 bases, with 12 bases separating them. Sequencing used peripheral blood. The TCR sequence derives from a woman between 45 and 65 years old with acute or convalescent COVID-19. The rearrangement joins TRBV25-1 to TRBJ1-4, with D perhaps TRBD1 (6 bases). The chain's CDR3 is CASSAQGLPNEKLFF. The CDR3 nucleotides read TGTGCCAGCAGTGCTCAGGGGTTGCCTAATGAAAAACTGTTTTTT. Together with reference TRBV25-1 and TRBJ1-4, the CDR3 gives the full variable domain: EADIYQTPRYLVIGTGKKITLECSQTMGHDKMYWYQQDPGMELHLIHYSYGVNSTEKGDLSSESTVSRIRTEHFPLTLESARPSHTSQYLCASSAQGLPNEKLFFGSGTQLSVL.